This T cell receptor (beta chain) is drawn from a study of long-term antiretroviral therapy in people with HIV. This clone occurred a few times. The antigen remains unidentified. Each contributor possessed a minimum of one pre-ART and a minimum of two post-ART PBMC samples. The assay, immunoSEQ v3.0, was run at survey level. Repertoires were generated with immunoSEQ multiplex PCR, while TCRdb's copy carries only in-frame clones and drops some. The sample contains under 30,000 clones, around 90% of which appear only once. Whole-study findings and limits: Older ART regimens may have been in use when blood was drawn between about 2003 and 2017. Whereas controls had wider CDR3 length ranges, HIV repertoires had narrower ones.

The CDR3 has 15 amino acids. V was clipped by 0 bases and J by 5 bases; unmatched bases: 10. Germline CDR1 GTSNPN, CDR2 SVGIG (reference sequence). The source material was unsorted PBMCs, sampled 1.8 years before starting antiretroviral therapy. The clonotype was recovered from a man aged 45 to 65 with HIV. The gene calls are TRBV30 and TRBJ2-7; 7 nucleotides align to TRBD2. The CDR3 nucleotides read TGTGCCTGGAGTGTTCCCGGCGGGAGATCTCACGAGCAGTACTTC. As protein: CAWSVPGGRSHEQYF.